Sequencing of this T cell receptor (beta chain) was carried out in a study of cytomegalovirus exposure and HLA in healthy donors. Findings and limits, study-wide: In vitro testing confirmed a few CMV-associated chains as specific for CMV antigens. Many donors carried some public TCRs, although rarity characterized most TCR sequences.

In its sample, this clone was seen once. The antigen is undetermined. PCR amplification relied on 60 Vbeta primers (plus 13 Jbeta primers). Authors' methods: Among the unique TCR beta chains that a later analysis counted, 80 million to 100 million in all, about 10 million were shared. TCRdb's table, derived via immunoSEQ multiplex PCR, lists solely in-frame clones and lacks some. Clonal size and the V and J genes are those of that table, whereas D and trimming came from the DNA. The sample has around 200,000 clones, around 80% seen once. This CDR3 has 15 residues. Trimming removed 3 bases from V and 0 bases from J, with 11 bases in between. Germline lookup yields CDR1 KGHSH and CDR2 LQKENI.

Sequenced: PBMCs. The clonotype was recovered from a man aged 40-55 years in good health and CMV-seropositive. The V call is TRBV18, the J call TRBJ1-1; D is perhaps TRBD1 (6 bases). The CDR3 protein is CASSPRTEMNTEAFF. The CDR3 nucleotides read TGTGCCAGCTCACCGCGGACAGAGATGAACACTGAAGCTTTCTTT. Complete variable domain (other parts from reference TRBV18 and TRBJ1-1): NAGVMQNPRHLVRRRGQEARLRCSPMKGHSHVYWYRQLPEEGLKFMVYLQKENIIDESGMPKERFSAEFPKEGPSILRIQQVVRGDSAAYFCASSPRTEMNTEAFFGQGTRLTVV.